Listed here are 6 T cell receptor beta chains from one sample, sequenced in a study of blood T cells in healthy people across ages. Next came a second PCR, run for roughly 6 to 11 cycles, which used a sample-barcoded 5' primer along with a J-beta primer mix. TCRdb fed the 5' RACE reads into MiXCR, producing one record per CDR3 protein. The sample holds about 1.7 million distinct CDR3 sequences; roughly 30% are singletons and the top ten take 7.7%. Material for sequencing was blood. These receptors originate from a woman aged 25 to 39 in good health.

The chain has TRBV20-1 and TRBJ2-7; D is perhaps TRBD1 (6 bases). Germline V lookup: CDR1 DFQATT, CDR2 SNEGSKA (reference sequence). This CDR3 comprises 13 residues. Trimming shortened V by 5 bases and J by 6 bases, and 17 bases separated the two germline ends. The CDR3 region has the DNA TGCAGTGCTGAACAGGGTACGGGCGGCGAGCAGTACTTC. It translates to CSAEQGTGGEQYF.

Only a few counts were recorded for this clonotype. At one end the junction does not follow the germline gene, possibly because of a read error. The CDR3 nucleotides are TGCACCAGCAGCCAAGAAAGTCGGGACGAGCAGTACTTC. As protein: CTSSQESRDEQYF. The gene calls are TRBV4-3 and TRBJ2-7, with unresolved D. Germline V gene data show CDR1 as LGHNA and CDR2 as YSLEER. The CDR3 consists of 13 residues.

The chain links TRBV6-2 or TRBV6-3 to TRBJ1-6; D gene uncertain. Germline CDR1 and CDR2: MNHEY and SVGEGT. Trimming took 6 bases from V and 8 from J, leaving 20 bases between them. There are 16 residues in the CDR3. The CDR3 sequence: CASSPTSQPGYSPLHF. CDR3 coding DNA: TGTGCCAGCAGCCCAACGAGTCAACCGGGCTATTCACCCCTCCACTTT.

A few counts support this clonotype. The J gene is TRBJ1-5, the V gene TRBV7-2, with D possibly being TRBD1 (5 bases). The CDR3 runs to 14 residues. Trimming pared 5 bases from V and 1 base from J, leaving 9 bases between. Germline V gene data show CDR1 as SGHTA and CDR2 as FQGNSA. The CDR3 loop reads CASSLRQSNQPQHF. The CDR3 DNA follows: TGTGCCAGCAGCCTCCGACAGAGCAATCAGCCCCAGCATTTT. The full variable domain, in which reference TRBV7-2 and TRBJ1-5 provide the parts outside the CDR3, is GAGVSQSPSNKVTEKGKDVELRCDPISGHTALYWYRQSLGQGLEFLIYFQGNSAPDKSGLPSDRFSAERTGGSVSTLTIQRTQQEDSAVYLCASSLRQSNQPQHFGDGTRLSIL.

This chain uses TRBV7-2 with TRBJ2-7; D is uncertain. The V and J ends lost 6 bases and 6 bases respectively, with 15 bases between them. The CDR3 has 13 residues. From germline, CDR1 is SGHTA and CDR2 FQGNSA. The CDR3 DNA is TGTGCCAGCAGTTCCAATAGAAGAAGCGAGCAGTACTTC. Encoded protein: CASSSNRRSEQYF. Full variable domain (rest looked up from reference TRBV7-2 and TRBJ2-7): GAGVSQSPSNKVTEKGKDVELRCDPISGHTALYWYRQSLGQGLEFLIYFQGNSAPDKSGLPSDRFSAERTGGSVSTLTIQRTQQEDSAVYLCASSSNRRSEQYFGPGTRLTVT.

The chain recombines TRBV12-3 or TRBV12-4 with TRBJ2-3; no clear D. Trimming shortened V by 6 bases and J by 11 bases, and 12 bases separated the two germline ends. The CDR3 has 11 amino acids. The CDR3: CASRGHFKQYF. The CDR3 bases are TGTGCCAGCAGGGGCCACTTTAAGCAGTATTTT.